This is a list of T cell receptor beta chains from one sample in a study of OX40 agonist ivuxolimab in advanced cancers. TCRdb keeps only in-frame clones here, not all; method: immunoSEQ multiplex PCR. The sample consists of 80,000 or so clones, about 92% of them appearing once. The starting material was CD4+ or CD8+ T cells sorted from blood, obtained in a trial of the OX40 agonist ivuxolimab. The receptors shown here come from an adult with an advanced solid tumor such as melanoma, head and neck, liver or kidney cancer. The CDR3 runs from the conserved cysteine through the conserved F or W. A D gene is named only where the DNA matches it firmly. Size is omitted from some rows. Given values are once, few, many or a class for expanded clones.

d_call | j_call | clone_size | v_call | cdr3_nt | cdr3_aa
NA | TRBJ1-5 | NA | TRBV27 | TGTGCGACAGGTGCGATTCAGCCCCAGCATTTT | CATGAIQPQHF
TRBD1 | TRBJ1-2 | NA | TRBV6-6 | TGTGCCAGCAGGGACAGGGTGGGAGTCTATGGCTACACCTTC | CASRDRVGVYGYTF
NA | TRBJ1-1 | once | TRBV10-2 | TGCGCCAGCAGTGAGTCGATATCGAGGGTTTTAGGGAACACTGAAGCTTTCTTT | CASSESISRVLGNTEAFF
TRBD2 | TRBJ2-3 | few | TRBV28 | TGTGCCAGCAGTTCAAATAGCGGGAGCACAGATACGCAGTATTTT | CASSSNSGSTDTQYF
NA | TRBJ1-3 | NA | TRBV11-2 | TGTGCCAGCAGCAGGACAGAGCTCGGAAACACCATATATTTT | CASSRTELGNTIYF
TRBD1 | TRBJ1-1 | NA | TRBV29-1 | TGCAGCGTTACGGACAGGTTTGAAGCTTTCTTT | CSVTDRFEAFF
NA | TRBJ1-4 | NA | TRBV30 | TGTGCCTGGAGTGTCGGAGAAGTTGCAACTAATGAAAAACTGTTTTTT | CAWSVGEVATNEKLFF
NA | TRBJ2-3 | NA | TRBV4-2 | TGTGCCAGCAGCCGGACGGGGCTCGACGATACGCAGTATTTT | CASSRTGLDDTQYF
NA | TRBJ2-6 | NA | TRBV9 | TGTGCCAGCAGCGTAAGCTCTGGGGCCAACGTCCTGACTTTC | CASSVSSGANVLTF
TRBD1 | TRBJ1-1 | once | TRBV2 | TGTGCCACTCGATTCAGGGGGTCTTCCACTGAAGCTTTCTTT | CATRFRGSSTEAFF
TRBD1 | TRBJ2-7 | NA | TRBV19 | TGTGCCAGTAACCCCGGGACAGCGAGCTACGAGCAGTACTTC | CASNPGTASYEQYF
TRBD2 | TRBJ2-7 | NA | TRBV19 | TGTGCCAGTAGTAAACTAGCGGGAGTATTCCACGAGCAGTACTTC | CASSKLAGVFHEQYF
TRBD1 | TRBJ2-1 | NA | TRBV14 | TGTGCCAGCAGCCAAGCGGCGACAGGGTGGGGTGAGCAGTTCTTC | CASSQAATGWGEQFF
NA | TRBJ1-4 | NA | TRBV11-2 | TGTGCCAGCAGCCTACAGACAGGTTTCAATGAAAAACTGTTTTTT | CASSLQTGFNEKLFF
NA | TRBJ2-4 | NA | TRBV29-1 | TGCATCTTCGGACTAGCCAAAAACATTCAGTACTTC | CIFGLAKNIQYF
NA | TRBJ2-7 | NA | TRBV5-1 | TGCGCCAGCACCTCGGTCGCAGGAGGACAGCAGTACTTC | CASTSVAGGQQYF
NA | TRBJ2-1 | NA | TRBV11-1 | TGTGCCAGCAGCAACTCAGGGCCGTCCTACAATGAGCAGTTCTTC | CASSNSGPSYNEQFF
NA | TRBJ1-2 | NA | TRBV9 | TGTGCCAGCACCCCCCGTGTAGGGGGGAGTGGCTACACCTTC | CASTPRVGGSGYTF
TRBD2 | TRBJ2-3 | NA | TRBV2 | TGTGCCAGCAGCGACACAGCAATTAGCGGGAGGTCCACAGATACGCAGTATTTT | CASSDTAISGRSTDTQYF
NA | TRBJ1-2 | NA | TRBV7-9 | TGTGCCAGCAGCTTAGGGGGCGGCTATGGCTACACCTTC | CASSLGGGYGYTF
NA | TRBJ2-2 | NA | TRBV28 | TGTGCCAGCAGTCGGGGTCGAAGTACCGGGGAGCTGTTTTTT | CASSRGRSTGELFF
TRBD2 | TRBJ2-7 | NA | TRBV6-1 | TGTGCCAGCAGGCTGACTAGCGGGATATACGAGCAGTACTTC | CASRLTSGIYEQYF
NA | TRBJ2-7 | NA | TRBV30 | TGTGCCTGGAGTGTAGGGAGAGCCTACGAGCAGTACTTC | CAWSVGRAYEQYF
NA | TRBJ1-6 | NA | TRBV6-1 | TGTGCCAGCAGTGGGACCCTGACTATCACCCTGAGTTCACCCCTCCACTTT | CASSGTLTITLSSPLHF
NA | TRBJ1-2 | NA | TRBV6-1 | TGTGCCAGCAGTGATGCGAGCTATGGCTACACCTTC | CASSDASYGYTF
TRBD1 | TRBJ1-5 | NA | TRBV19 | TGTGCCAGTAGTACCGGGACAGGGTATGATCAGCCCCAGCATTTT | CASSTGTGYDQPQHF
NA | TRBJ1-5 | NA | TRBV19 | TGTGCCAGTAGTACCAGTCGCCAAAGCAATCAGCCCCAGCATTTT | CASSTSRQSNQPQHF
NA | TRBJ2-2 | NA | TRBV9 | TGTGCCAGCAGCGTAGGGGGCGGTGGCGCGAACACCGGGGAGCTGTTTTTT | CASSVGGGGANTGELFF
TRBD1 | TRBJ2-5 | NA | TRBV27 | TGTGCCAGCAGTCCGTGGGACAGGGCTGGCGAGACCCAGTACTTC | CASSPWDRAGETQYF
TRBD1 | TRBJ2-1 | few | TRBV27 | TGTGCCAGCAGTTCCCGCGACAGGGTATACAATGAGCAGTTCTTC | CASSSRDRVYNEQFF